This T cell receptor (beta chain) was recovered during a study of blood T cells in healthy people across ages (dated by TCRdb to between 2014 and 2017). For the study in its entirety: Template switching captured roughly one uniquely barcoded TCR beta cDNA molecule per two T cells in model experiments. The study measured age-related changes in TCR beta repertoire diversity using deep sequencing normalized with unique cDNA molecular identifiers. Donors were grouped into four age groups: young (average approximately 15 years), middle-aged (39), aged (about 60) and long-lived (about 89). To avoid experimental bias, donors of different ages were randomly spread across the sequencing lanes. For two donors (one aged 18 to 30 and one aged 80 or older), the study analyzed two additional independent replicas of 1 million unique cDNA reads from the same blood draw. Results the study describes overall, beyond this receptor: There was a strong correlation between observed TCR beta diversity and the percentage of naive T cells measured by flow cytometry. Total diversity estimates from one million sequenced T cells were considered lower bounds and underestimates. As age increased, observed TCR beta diversity per million T cells dropped in a roughly linear way, and a significant reduction was already evident by age 40. Compared with the aged group, more naive CD4+ T cells, fewer expanded clones and increased TCR diversity were shown by the long-lived group, suggesting age selection. Bulk unsorted PBMC profiling prevented conclusive comparison of naive and antigen-experienced compartments. Because the CMV infection status of the donors was unknown, age-related changes in expanded clonotypes may potentially have been confounded.

Comments on this clonotype: Its antigen is unknown. No much larger clonotype is one base removed from it; base qualities were not supplied.

The method behind the library was 5' RACE. Sequencing was carried out with an Illumina HiSeq 2500. A second PCR of roughly 7 to 11 cycles was performed with a sample-barcoded 5' primer and a J-beta primer mix. Each TCR beta cDNA molecule received a unique molecular identifier from a template-switch 5' adaptor carrying 12 random nucleotides. Each sample yielded at least 3 million CDR3-containing paired-end reads. All of the RNA was converted into first-strand cDNA using the Mint cDNA synthesis kit, with a TRBC-specific oligonucleotide serving as the primer. All cDNA was treated with uracil-DNA glycosylase and then went through a first 18-cycle PCR with the universal primers M1SS and BC2_uni_R. The paper's data handling went like this. For normalization, 1 million high-quality reads, each with a distinct molecular identifier, were randomly selected from each sample. Reads sharing molecular identifiers were discarded rather than binned into consensus sequences. MiTCR, with a Q25 quality threshold and the strictest error-elimination algorithm, was used for CDR3 identification, clonotype clustering and error correction. A nonparametric unseen species model using Euler transformation provided a lower-bound estimate of total TCR beta diversity. In-frame beta chains were kept once TCRdb had trimmed the public reads at Q25 with fastp and called clones with MiXCR. Each record represents a unique CDR3 protein, reported with the most common genes and DNA among its rows. V and J calls and clone size were set by TCRdb, not the authors. This sample holds around 900,000 distinct CDR3 sequences; under 30% were observed only once. The ten biggest clones cover roughly 17% of the sample.

The donors were roughly 39 Caucasian individuals from Russia, aged 6 to 90 years, who were systemically healthy. Each donor gave around 9.5 milliliters of peripheral blood, collected into EDTA-treated Vacutainer tubes. Ficoll-Paque density-gradient centrifugation was used to isolate PBMCs, with at least 7 million per sample. Total RNA, at least 6 micrograms per sample, was extracted from PBMCs with Trizol reagent. The percentages of naive CD45RAhigh/CD27high T cells were determined by flow cytometry on a PBMC aliquot from every donor. The TCR sequence derives from a woman of 80 years or more in good health. The sequencing sample was made of blood.

The encoded CDR3 is CASSYQQGLGEAFF. The nucleotides read TGTGCCAGCAGTTACCAACAGGGTTTAGGTGAAGCTTTCTTT. The chain was built from TRBV6-6 and TRBJ1-1; tentative D gene TRBD1, with 6 bases matching. V is clipped by 2 bases and J by 7 bases, and the sequence between their germline boundaries is 14 bases long. The germline V gene (reference sequence) supplies CDR1 MNHNY and CDR2 SVGAGI. The CDR3 contains 14 residues, cysteine and phenylalanine counted. Only CDR3 DNA remains: 42 bases, in frame from the first base.